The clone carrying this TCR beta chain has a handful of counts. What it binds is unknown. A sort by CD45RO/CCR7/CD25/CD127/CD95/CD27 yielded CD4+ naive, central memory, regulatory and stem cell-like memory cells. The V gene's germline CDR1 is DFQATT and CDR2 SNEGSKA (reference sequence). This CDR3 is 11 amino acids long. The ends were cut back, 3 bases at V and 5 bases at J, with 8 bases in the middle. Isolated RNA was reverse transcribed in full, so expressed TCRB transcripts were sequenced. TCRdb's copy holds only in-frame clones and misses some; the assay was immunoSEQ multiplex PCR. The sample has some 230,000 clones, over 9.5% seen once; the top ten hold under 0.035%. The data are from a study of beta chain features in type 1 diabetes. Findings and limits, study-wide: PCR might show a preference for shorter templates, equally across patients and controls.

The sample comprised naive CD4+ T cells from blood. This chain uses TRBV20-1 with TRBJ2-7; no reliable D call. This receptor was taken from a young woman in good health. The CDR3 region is CSASYSDEQYF. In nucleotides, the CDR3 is TGCAGTGCTAGTTACTCTGACGAGCAGTACTTC.